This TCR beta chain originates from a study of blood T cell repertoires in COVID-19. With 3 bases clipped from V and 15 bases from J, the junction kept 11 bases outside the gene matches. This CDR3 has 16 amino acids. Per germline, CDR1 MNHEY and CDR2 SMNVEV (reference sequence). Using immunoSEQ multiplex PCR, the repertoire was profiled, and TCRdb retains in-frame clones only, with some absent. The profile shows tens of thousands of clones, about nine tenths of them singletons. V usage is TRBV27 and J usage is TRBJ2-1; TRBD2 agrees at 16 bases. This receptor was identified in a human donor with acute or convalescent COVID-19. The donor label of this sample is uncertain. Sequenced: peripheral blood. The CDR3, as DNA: TGTGCCAGCAGTTTCCTGGGGACTAGCGGGAGGGCTGGTCGGTTCTTC. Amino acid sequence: CASSFLGTSGRAGRFF.